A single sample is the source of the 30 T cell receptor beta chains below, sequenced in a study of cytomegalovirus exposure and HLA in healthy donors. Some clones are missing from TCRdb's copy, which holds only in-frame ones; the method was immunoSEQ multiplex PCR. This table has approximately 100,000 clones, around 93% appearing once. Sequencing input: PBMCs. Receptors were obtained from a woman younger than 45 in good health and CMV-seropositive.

The CDR3: CASSFLVAGPSSYEQYF. DNA of the CDR3: TGTGCCAGCAGCTTCCTGGTAGCGGGCCCGAGCTCCTACGAGCAGTACTTC. This chain links TRBV7-2 with TRBJ2-7; 7 nucleotides line up with TRBD2. Germline V lookup: CDR1 SGHTA, CDR2 FQGNSA. CDR3 length equals 17 residues. The trim removed 3 bases at V and 0 bases at J, leaving 11 bases unmatched. Based on the CDR3 plus reference TRBV7-2 and TRBJ2-7, the full variable domain is GAGVSQSPSNKVTEKGKDVELRCDPISGHTALYWYRQSLGQGLEFLIYFQGNSAPDKSGLPSDRFSAERTGGSVSTLTIQRTQQEDSAVYLCASSFLVAGPSSYEQYFGPGTRLTVT.

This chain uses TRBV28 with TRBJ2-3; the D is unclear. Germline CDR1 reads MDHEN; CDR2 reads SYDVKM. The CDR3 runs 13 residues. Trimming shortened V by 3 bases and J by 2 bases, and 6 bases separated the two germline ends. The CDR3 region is CASSFILTDTQYF. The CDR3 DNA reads TGTGCCAGCAGTTTTATCCTCACAGATACGCAGTATTTT.

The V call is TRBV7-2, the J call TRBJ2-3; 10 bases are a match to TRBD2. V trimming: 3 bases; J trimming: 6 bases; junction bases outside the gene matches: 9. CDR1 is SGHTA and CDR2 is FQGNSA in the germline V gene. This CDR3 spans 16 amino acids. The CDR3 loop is CASSFPSGSGSDTQYF. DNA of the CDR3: TGTGCCAGCAGCTTTCCTAGCGGGAGTGGGTCGGATACGCAGTATTTT. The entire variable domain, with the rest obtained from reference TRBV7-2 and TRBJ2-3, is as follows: GAGVSQSPSNKVTEKGKDVELRCDPISGHTALYWYRQSLGQGLEFLIYFQGNSAPDKSGLPSDRFSAERTGGSVSTLTIQRTQQEDSAVYLCASSFPSGSGSDTQYFGPGTRLTVL.

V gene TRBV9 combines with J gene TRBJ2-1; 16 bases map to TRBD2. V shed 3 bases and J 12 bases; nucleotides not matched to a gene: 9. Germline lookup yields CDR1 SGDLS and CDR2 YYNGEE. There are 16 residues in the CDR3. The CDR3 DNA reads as TGTGCCAGCAGCGCAGACCCGGGACTAGCGGGGGGGAGGCAGTTCTTC. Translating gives CASSADPGLAGGRQFF.

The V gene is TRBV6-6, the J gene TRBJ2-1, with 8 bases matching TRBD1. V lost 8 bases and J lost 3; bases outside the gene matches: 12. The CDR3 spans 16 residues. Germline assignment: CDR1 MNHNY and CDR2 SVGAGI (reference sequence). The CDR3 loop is CASHSGRTGRYNEQFF. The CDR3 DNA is TGTGCCAGCCACTCTGGGAGGACAGGGCGCTACAATGAGCAGTTCTTC.

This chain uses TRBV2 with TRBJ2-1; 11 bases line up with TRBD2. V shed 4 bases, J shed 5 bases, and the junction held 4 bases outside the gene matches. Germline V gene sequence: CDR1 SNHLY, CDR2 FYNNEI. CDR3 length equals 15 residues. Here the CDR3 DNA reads TGTGCCAGCAGTGGAACTAGCGGGAGAGACAATGAGCAGTTCTTC. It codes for CASSGTSGRDNEQFF.

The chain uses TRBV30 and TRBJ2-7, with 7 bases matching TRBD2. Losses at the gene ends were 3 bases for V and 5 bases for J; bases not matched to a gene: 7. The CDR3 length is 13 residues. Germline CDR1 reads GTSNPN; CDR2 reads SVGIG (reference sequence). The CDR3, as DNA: TGTGCCTGGAGCCGAGGGAGGGCCCACGAGCAGTACTTC. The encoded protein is CAWSRGRAHEQYF. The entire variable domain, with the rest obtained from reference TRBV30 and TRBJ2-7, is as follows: SQTIHQWPATLVQPVGSPLSLECTVEGTSNPNLYWYRQAAGRGLQLLFYSVGIGQISSEVPQNLSASRPQDRQFILSSKKLLLSDSGFYLCAWSRGRAHEQYFGPGTRLTVT.

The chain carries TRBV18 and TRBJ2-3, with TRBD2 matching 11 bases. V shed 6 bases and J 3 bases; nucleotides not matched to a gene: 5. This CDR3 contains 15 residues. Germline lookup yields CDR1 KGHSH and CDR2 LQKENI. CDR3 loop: CASSTGTSGTDTQYF. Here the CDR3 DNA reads TGTGCCAGCTCTACAGGGACTAGCGGAACAGATACGCAGTATTTT.

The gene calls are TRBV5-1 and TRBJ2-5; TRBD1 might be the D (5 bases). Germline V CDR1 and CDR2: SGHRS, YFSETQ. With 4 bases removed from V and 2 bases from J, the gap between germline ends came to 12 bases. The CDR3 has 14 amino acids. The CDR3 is CASSQGQPQETQYF. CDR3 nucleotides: TGCGCCAGCAGCCAAGGACAACCACAAGAGACCCAGTACTTC.

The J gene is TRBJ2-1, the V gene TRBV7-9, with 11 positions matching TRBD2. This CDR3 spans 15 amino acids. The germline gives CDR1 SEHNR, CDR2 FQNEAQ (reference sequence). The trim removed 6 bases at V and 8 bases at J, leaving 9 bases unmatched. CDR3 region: CASSYTSGSRDEQFF. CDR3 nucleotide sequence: TGTGCCAGCAGTTACACTAGCGGGAGTCGCGATGAGCAGTTCTTC.

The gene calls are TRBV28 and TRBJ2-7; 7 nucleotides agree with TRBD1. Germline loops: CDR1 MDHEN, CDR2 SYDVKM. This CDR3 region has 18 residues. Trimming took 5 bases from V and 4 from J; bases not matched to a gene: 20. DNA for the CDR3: TGTGCCAGCAGTAGTTACCTATCCCCGGGACAGCGGACATACGAGCAGTACTTC. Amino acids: CASSSYLSPGQRTYEQYF. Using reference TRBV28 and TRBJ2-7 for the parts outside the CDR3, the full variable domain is DVKVTQSSRYLVKRTGEKVFLECVQDMDHENMFWYRQDPGLGLRLIYFSYDVKMKEKGDIPEGYSVSREKKERFSLILESASTNQTSMYLCASSSYLSPGQRTYEQYFGPGTRLTVT.

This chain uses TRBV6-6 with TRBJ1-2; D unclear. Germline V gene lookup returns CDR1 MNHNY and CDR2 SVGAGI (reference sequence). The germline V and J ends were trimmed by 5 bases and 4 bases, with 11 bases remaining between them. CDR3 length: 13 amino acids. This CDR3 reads CASSKEGTYGYTF. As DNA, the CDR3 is TGTGCCAGCAGTAAGGAGGGTACCTATGGCTACACCTTC.

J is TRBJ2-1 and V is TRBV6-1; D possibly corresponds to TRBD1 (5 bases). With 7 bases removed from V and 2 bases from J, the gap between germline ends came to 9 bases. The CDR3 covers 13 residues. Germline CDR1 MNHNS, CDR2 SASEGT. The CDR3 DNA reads TGTGCCAGCACCTTAGGGGCCTACAATGAGCAGTTCTTC. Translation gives CASTLGAYNEQFF.

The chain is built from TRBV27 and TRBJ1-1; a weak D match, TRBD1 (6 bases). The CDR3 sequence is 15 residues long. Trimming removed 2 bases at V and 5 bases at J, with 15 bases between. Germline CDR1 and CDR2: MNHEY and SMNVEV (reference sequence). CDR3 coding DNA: TGTGCCAGCAGTTTAGGTTCAACAAGGGGGACTGAAGCTTTCTTT. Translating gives CASSLGSTRGTEAFF.

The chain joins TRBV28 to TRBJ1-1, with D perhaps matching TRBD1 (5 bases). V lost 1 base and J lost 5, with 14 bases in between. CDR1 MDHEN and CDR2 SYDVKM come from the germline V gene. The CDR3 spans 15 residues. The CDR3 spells CASSLYGGIKTEAFF. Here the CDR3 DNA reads TGTGCCAGCAGTTTATACGGGGGGATCAAAACTGAAGCTTTCTTT.

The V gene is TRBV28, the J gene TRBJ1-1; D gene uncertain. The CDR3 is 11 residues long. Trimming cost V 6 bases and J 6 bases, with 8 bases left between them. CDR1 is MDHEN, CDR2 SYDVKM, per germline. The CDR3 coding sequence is TGTGCCAGCAGCCAGGTTCCTGAAGCTTTCTTT. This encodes CASSQVPEAFF.

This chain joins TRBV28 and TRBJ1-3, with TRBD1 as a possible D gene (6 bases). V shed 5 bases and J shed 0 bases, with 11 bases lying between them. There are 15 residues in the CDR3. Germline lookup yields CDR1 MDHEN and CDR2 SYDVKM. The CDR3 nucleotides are TGTGCCAGCAGTCTACAGGGAAGCTCTGGAAACACCATATATTTT. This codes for CASSLQGSSGNTIYF.

The CDR3 loop is CASSLRPGLREKLFF. The CDR3, as DNA: TGTGCCAGCAGTTTACGGCCAGGGCTGCGAGAAAAACTGTTTTTT. J is TRBJ1-4 and V is TRBV28; D is possibly TRBD1 (5 bases). This CDR3 comprises 15 residues. Trimming cost V 2 bases and J 8 bases, with 15 bases left between them. Germline V CDR1 and CDR2: MDHEN, SYDVKM.

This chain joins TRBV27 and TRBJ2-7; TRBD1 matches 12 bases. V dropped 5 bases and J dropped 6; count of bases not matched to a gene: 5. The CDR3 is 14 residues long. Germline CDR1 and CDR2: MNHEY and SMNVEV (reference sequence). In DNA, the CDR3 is TGTGCCAGCAGTGGGACAGGGGGCGCCTTCGAGCAGTACTTC. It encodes CASSGTGGAFEQYF.

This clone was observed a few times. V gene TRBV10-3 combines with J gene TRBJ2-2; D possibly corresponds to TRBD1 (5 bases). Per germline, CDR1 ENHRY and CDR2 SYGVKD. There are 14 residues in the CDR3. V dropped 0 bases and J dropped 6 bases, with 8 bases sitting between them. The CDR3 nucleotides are TGTGCCATCAGTGAGTCCCAGGGATCCGGGGAGCTGTTTTTT. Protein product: CAISESQGSGELFF.

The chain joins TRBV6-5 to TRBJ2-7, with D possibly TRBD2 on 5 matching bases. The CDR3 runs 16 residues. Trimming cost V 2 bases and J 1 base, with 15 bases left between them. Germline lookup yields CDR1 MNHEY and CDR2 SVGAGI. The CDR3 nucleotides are TGTGCCAGCAGTTACGAGCACGGGGTAGGATCCTACGAGCAGTACTTC. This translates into CASSYEHGVGSYEQYF.

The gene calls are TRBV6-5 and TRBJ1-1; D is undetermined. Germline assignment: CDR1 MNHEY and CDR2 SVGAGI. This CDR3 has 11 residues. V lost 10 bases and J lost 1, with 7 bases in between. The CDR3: CATAGNTEAFF. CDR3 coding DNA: TGTGCCACCGCGGGGAACACTGAAGCTTTCTTT.

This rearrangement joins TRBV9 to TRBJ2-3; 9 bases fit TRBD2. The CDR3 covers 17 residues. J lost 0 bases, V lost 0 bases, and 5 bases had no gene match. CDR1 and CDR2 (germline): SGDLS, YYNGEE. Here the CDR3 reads CASSVGLAGGSTDTQYF. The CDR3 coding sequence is TGTGCCAGCAGCGTAGGTCTGGCGGGAGGGAGCACAGATACGCAGTATTTT. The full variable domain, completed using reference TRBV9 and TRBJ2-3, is DSGVTQTPKHLITATGQRVTLRCSPRSGDLSVYWYQQSLDQGLQFLIQYYNGEERAKGNILERFSAQQFPDLHSELNLSSLELGDSALYFCASSVGLAGGSTDTQYFGPGTRLTVL.

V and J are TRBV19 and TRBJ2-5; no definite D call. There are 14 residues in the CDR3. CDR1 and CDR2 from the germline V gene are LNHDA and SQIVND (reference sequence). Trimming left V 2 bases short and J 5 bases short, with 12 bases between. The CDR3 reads CASSISRIRETQYF. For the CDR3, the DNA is TGTGCCAGTAGTATATCACGGATCAGGGAGACCCAGTACTTC.

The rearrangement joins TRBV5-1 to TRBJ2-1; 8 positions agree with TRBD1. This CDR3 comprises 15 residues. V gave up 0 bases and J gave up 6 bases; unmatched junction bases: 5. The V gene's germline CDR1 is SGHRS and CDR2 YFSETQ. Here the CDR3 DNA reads TGCGCCAGCAGCTTGGGGACCCAGGGGGCCAATGAGCAGTTCTTC. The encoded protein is CASSLGTQGANEQFF.

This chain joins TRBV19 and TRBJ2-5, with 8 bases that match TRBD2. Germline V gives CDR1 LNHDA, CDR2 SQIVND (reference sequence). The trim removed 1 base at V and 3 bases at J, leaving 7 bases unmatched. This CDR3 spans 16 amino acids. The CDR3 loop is CASSIAGGRGEETQYF. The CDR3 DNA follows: TGTGCCAGTAGTATAGCGGGAGGGCGCGGGGAAGAGACCCAGTACTTC.

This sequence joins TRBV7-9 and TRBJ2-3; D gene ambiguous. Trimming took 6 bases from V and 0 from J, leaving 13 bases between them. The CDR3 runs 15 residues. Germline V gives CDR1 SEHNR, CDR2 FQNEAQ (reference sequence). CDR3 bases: TGTGCCAGCAGTCACGACAACCTAAGCACAGATACGCAGTATTTT. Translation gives CASSHDNLSTDTQYF.

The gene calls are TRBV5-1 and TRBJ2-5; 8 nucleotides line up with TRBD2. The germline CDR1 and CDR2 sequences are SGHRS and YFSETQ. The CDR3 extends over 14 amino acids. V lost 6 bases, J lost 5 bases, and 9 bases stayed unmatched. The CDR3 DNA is TGCGCCAGCACCAGCGGGAGAGGCAGGGAGACCCAGTACTTC. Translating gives CASTSGRGRETQYF.

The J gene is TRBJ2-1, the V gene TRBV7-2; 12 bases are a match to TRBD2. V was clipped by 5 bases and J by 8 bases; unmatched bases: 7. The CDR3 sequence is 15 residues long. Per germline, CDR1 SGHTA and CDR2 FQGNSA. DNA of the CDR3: TGTGCCAGCAGCGTCAGGACTAGCGGGATAGATGAGCAGTTCTTC. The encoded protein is CASSVRTSGIDEQFF.

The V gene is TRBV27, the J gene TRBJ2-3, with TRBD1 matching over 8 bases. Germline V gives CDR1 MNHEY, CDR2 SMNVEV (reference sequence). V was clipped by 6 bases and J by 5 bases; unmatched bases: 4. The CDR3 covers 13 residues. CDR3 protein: CASRAGGLDTQYF. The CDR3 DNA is TGTGCCAGCAGGGCAGGGGGCTTAGATACGCAGTATTTT.